Sequencing of this T cell receptor beta chain was carried out in a study of cytomegalovirus exposure and HLA in healthy donors. This clone was counted a single time. The V and J ends lost 7 bases and 0 bases respectively, with 18 bases between them. The germline V gene encodes CDR1 SEHNR and CDR2 FQNEAQ (reference sequence). CDR3 size: 17 residues. Repertoires were generated with immunoSEQ multiplex PCR, while TCRdb's copy carries only in-frame clones and drops some. The table records tens of thousands of clones, 85% to 95% of them present only once. The receptor's source is a man between 18 and 35 years old in good health and CMV-seropositive. What was sequenced was PBMCs. The V gene is TRBV7-9, the J gene TRBJ1-4; D is undetermined. This CDR3 is CASKGGRVTSTNEKLFF. The CDR3 region has the DNA TGTGCCAGCAAGGGTGGGCGGGTGACTTCAACTAATGAAAAACTGTTTTTT.